A selection of T cell receptor beta chains follows, all from one sample in a study of blood T cell repertoires in COVID-19. Profiled with immunoSEQ multiplex PCR; TCRdb holds only in-frame clones, not every one. The sample contains 110,000 to 150,000 clones, 75% to 90% of which appear only once. Sequencing was carried out using peripheral blood. The receptors stem from a man between 65 and 85 years old who had recovered from COVID-19. Both conserved end residues are part of each CDR3. D genes are given only for firm matches. Clone size is stated in some rows and not others, as once, few, many or a class when expanded.

16	TRBD2	TRBJ2-1	NA	TRBV19	TGTGCCAGTAGTCCCCGGACTAGCGGGAGAATCAATGAGCAGTTCTTC	CASSPRTSGRINEQFF
16	NA	TRBJ2-5	NA	TRBV19	TGTGCCAGTAGTATGGAGTTCGGACTTCGGTGGGAGACCCAGTACTTC	CASSMEFGLRWETQYF
12	NA	TRBJ1-2	few	TRBV2	TGTGCCAGCGGCGGAAATAACTATGGCTACACCTTC	CASGGNNYGYTF
16	NA	TRBJ1-5	NA	TRBV7-2	TGTGCCAGCAGCTTACTGACAGGACGGGGGGGTCAGCCCCAGCATTTT	CASSLLTGRGGQPQHF
14	NA	TRBJ2-1	NA	TRBV3-1/TRBV3-2	TGTGCCAGCAGCCATGGGGCCTCGGGGGACTTGCAGTTCTTC	CASSHGASGDLQFF
12	NA	TRBJ2-3	NA	TRBV6-2/TRBV6-3	TGTGCCAGCAGTTACGGTGGGGAGACGCAGTATTTT	CASSYGGETQYF
15	TRBD1	TRBJ1-6	NA	TRBV3-1/TRBV3-2	TGTGCCAGCAGCCAAGGGGGACAGGGGTTTTCACCCCTCCACTTT	CASSQGGQGFSPLHF
12	NA	TRBJ2-7	once	TRBV19	TGTGCCAGTAGTACCCCCGGCTACGAGCAGTACTTC	CASSTPGYEQYF
14	NA	TRBJ2-2	NA	TRBV5-1	TGCGCCAGCAGCTTGGGGGGCGCGAGCGGGGAGCTGTTTTTT	CASSLGGASGELFF
14	NA	TRBJ1-1	NA	TRBV19	TGTGCCAGTAGTACAAGGGAGAGTAACACTGAAGCTTTCTTT	CASSTRESNTEAFF
13	NA	TRBJ2-2	NA	TRBV2	TGTGCCAGCAATAGCGGGAACACCGGGGAGCTGTTTTTT	CASNSGNTGELFF
15	TRBD2	TRBJ2-7	NA	TRBV10-3	TGTGCCATCAGTGAACCTAGCGGGGACACCTACGAGCAGTACTTC	CAISEPSGDTYEQYF
13	NA	TRBJ2-1	NA	TRBV5-1	TGCGCCAGCAGCGCCGGCTCCTACAATGAGCAGTTCTTC	CASSAGSYNEQFF
14	TRBD2	TRBJ2-7	NA	TRBV11-2	TGTGCCAGCAGCAAGGAGGGACTATCCTACGAGCAGTACTTC	CASSKEGLSYEQYF
17	NA	TRBJ2-1	NA	TRBV9	TGTGCCAGCAGCCAGGGTCCCCCCGGACTACGACCATATGAGCAGTTCTTC	CASSQGPPGLRPYEQFF
19	TRBD2	TRBJ2-7	NA	TRBV11-2	TGTGCCAGCAGCCGAAATACCCTGAACCGGGACTACCGAACCTACGAGCAGTACTTC	CASSRNTLNRDYRTYEQYF
14	NA	TRBJ1-5	once	TRBV27	TGTGCCAGCAGTCCATCCGGGGGGCATCAGCCCCAGCATTTT	CASSPSGGHQPQHF
16	TRBD1	TRBJ1-2	NA	TRBV6-1	TGTGCCAGCAGTGAACGGCAGGGGGCGAATTCTTATGGCTACACCTTC	CASSERQGANSYGYTF
15	TRBD2	TRBJ2-4	NA	TRBV27	TGTGCCAGCAGTATTCTAGCGGGAGCCAAAAACATTCAGTACTTC	CASSILAGAKNIQYF
17	TRBD2	TRBJ2-1	NA	TRBV6-2/TRBV6-3	TGTGCCAGCAGTTACTCCCCCCCTAGCGGGATCTACAATGAGCAGTTCTTC	CASSYSPPSGIYNEQFF
16	TRBD1	TRBJ1-2	NA	TRBV5-8	TGTGCCAGCAGCTTGGCCAGGGACAGAGGTCTGAGAGGCTACACCTTC	CASSLARDRGLRGYTF
11	NA	TRBJ2-3	NA	TRBV12-5	TGTGCTAGTGGCCCTACAGATACGCAGTATTTT	CASGPTDTQYF
16	TRBD1	TRBJ2-2	NA	TRBV7-9	TGTGCCGCGCTCGAGGGGACAGGGGTAAACACCGGGGAGCTGTTTTTT	CAALEGTGVNTGELFF
15	TRBD1	TRBJ2-1	NA	TRBV3-1/TRBV3-2	TGTGCCAGCAGCGACCACGGGACAGGGAACAATGAGCAGTTCTTC	CASSDHGTGNNEQFF
16	NA	TRBJ1-2	NA	TRBV29-1	TGCAGCGTTAAAGGCCCTGGTGGGGGGAGAAACTATGGCTACACCTTC	CSVKGPGGGRNYGYTF
14	NA	TRBJ1-3	NA	TRBV18	TGTGCCAGCTCACCGGTGGGGGGAGAAAACACCATATATTTT	CASSPVGGENTIYF
17	TRBD1	TRBJ1-5	NA	TRBV12-5	TGTGCTAGTGGTTTGGCCCTCCAGGGGGATCGGAAGCAGCCCCAGCATTTT	CASGLALQGDRKQPQHF
14	TRBD1	TRBJ2-1	NA	TRBV4-1	TGCGCCAGCAGCCTTACAGGGGTGTGGAATGAGCAGTTCTTC	CASSLTGVWNEQFF
12	NA	TRBJ2-2	NA	TRBV28	TGTGCCAGCAGTTTCGAGGGCGGGGAGCTGTTTTTT	CASSFEGGELFF
12	TRBD2	TRBJ2-7	NA	TRBV15	TGTGCCACCAGCAGAGGGGAGGGTGGGAAGTACTTC	CATSRGEGGKYF
14	TRBD2	TRBJ2-7	NA	TRBV18	TGTGCCAGCTCACCGACTAGCCGTTCCTACGAGCAGTACTTC	CASSPTSRSYEQYF
18	NA	TRBJ2-3	NA	TRBV5-8	TGTGCCAGCAGCTGCTTATCTCAAAACAGGGATTGCACAGATACGCAGTATTTT	CASSCLSQNRDCTDTQYF
11	NA	TRBJ2-2	NA	TRBV6-6	TGTGCCTGTACGGGAGTCGGGGAGCTGTTTTTT	CACTGVGELFF
15	TRBD1	TRBJ2-5	NA	TRBV7-3	TGTGCCAGCAGCGGGACAGGGGGAAGTTATGAGACCCAGTACTTC	CASSGTGGSYETQYF
13	NA	TRBJ1-6	NA	TRBV15	TGTGCCACCAGCGGGGGGGCGAGTTCACCCCTCCACTTT	CATSGGASSPLHF
16	TRBD1	TRBJ2-7	NA	TRBV4-1	TGCGCCAGCAGCCGTCTCCCGGGACAGGGAACCTACGAGCAGTACTTC	CASSRLPGQGTYEQYF
16	TRBD2	TRBJ2-5	NA	TRBV27	TGTGCCAGCAGGGGGGGAGGGGAAAGGTACCAAGAGACCCAGTACTTC	CASRGGGERYQETQYF
13	TRBD1	TRBJ1-1	NA	TRBV5-1	TGCGCCAGCAGCCCGGGACAGGAAACGGCAGCTTTCTTT	CASSPGQETAAFF
15	NA	TRBJ1-1	NA	TRBV5-1	TGCGCCAGCAGCTTGGAGGCGGGGGGTAACACTGAAGCTTTCTTT	CASSLEAGGNTEAFF
15	TRBD1	TRBJ2-7	NA	TRBV6-5	TGTGCCAGCAGAGGTGACAGGGGATTTTCCTACGAGCAGTACTTC	CASRGDRGFSYEQYF
15	TRBD1	TRBJ1-4	NA	TRBV19	TGTGCCAGTAGTATCCTGGGGACAGGCCCTGAAAAACTGTTTTTT	CASSILGTGPEKLFF
14	NA	TRBJ1-5	NA	TRBV27	TGTGCCAGCAGTACCGACAGGAGCAATCAGCCCCAGCATTTT	CASSTDRSNQPQHF